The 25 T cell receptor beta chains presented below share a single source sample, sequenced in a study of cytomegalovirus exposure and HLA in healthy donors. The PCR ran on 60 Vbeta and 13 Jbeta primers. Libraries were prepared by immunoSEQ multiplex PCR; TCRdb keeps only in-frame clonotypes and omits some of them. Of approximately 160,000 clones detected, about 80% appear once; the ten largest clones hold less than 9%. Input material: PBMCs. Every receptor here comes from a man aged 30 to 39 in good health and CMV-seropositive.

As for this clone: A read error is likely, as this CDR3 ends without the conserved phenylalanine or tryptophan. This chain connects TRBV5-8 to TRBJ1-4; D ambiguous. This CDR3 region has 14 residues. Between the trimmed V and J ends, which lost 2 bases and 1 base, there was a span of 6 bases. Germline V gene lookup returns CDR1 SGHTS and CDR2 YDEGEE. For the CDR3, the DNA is TGTGCCAGCAGCTTCGGGAAAACTAATGAAAAACTGTTTATT. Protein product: CASSFGKTNEKLFI.

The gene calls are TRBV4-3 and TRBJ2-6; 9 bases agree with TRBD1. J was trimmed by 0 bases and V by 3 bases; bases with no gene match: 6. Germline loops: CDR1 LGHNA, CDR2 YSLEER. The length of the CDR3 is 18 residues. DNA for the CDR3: TGCGCCAGCAGCCACCTTGGACAGGGGTACTCTGGGGCCAACGTCCTGACTTTC. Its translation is CASSHLGQGYSGANVLTF.

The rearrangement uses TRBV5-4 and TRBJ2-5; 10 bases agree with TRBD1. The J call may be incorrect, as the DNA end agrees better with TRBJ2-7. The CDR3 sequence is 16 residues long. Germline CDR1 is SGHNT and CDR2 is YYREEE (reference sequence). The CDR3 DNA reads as TGTGCCAGCAGCTCGGTCCGACAGGGGGCTTCCTACGAGCAGTACTTC. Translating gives CASSSVRQGASYEQYF.

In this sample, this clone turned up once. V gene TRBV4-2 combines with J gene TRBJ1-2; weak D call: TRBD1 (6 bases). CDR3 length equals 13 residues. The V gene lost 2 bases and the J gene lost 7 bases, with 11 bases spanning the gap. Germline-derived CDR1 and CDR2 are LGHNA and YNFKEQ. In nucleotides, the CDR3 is TGTGCCAGCAGCCAATTCAGGGGTGTTGGCTACACCTTC. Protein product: CASSQFRGVGYTF.

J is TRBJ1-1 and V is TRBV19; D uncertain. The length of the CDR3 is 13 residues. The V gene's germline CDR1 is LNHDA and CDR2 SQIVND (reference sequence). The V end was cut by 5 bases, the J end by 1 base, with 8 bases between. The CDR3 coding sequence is TGTGCCAGTAGTCTAGGGCAGAACACTGAAGCTTTCTTT. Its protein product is CASSLGQNTEAFF.

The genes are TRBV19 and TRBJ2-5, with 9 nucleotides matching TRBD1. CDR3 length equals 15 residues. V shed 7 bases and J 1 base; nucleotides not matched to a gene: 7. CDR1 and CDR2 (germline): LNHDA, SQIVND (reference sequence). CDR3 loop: CASTGPGQGQETQYF. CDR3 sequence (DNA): TGTGCCAGTACCGGGCCGGGACAGGGCCAAGAGACCCAGTACTTC.

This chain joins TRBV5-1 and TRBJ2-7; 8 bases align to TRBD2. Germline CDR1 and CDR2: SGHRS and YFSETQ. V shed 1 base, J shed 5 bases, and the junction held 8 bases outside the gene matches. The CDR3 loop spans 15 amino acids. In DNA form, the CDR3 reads TGCGCCAGCAGCTTGTCTGCGGGGGGTGGAAACGAGCAGTACTTC. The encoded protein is CASSLSAGGGNEQYF.

CDR3 loop: CASRTLGGTNYGYTF. In DNA form, the CDR3 reads TGTGCCAGCAGAACATTGGGGGGGACTAACTATGGCTACACCTTC. This chain links TRBV7-9 with TRBJ1-2, with a possible D match to TRBD1 (5 bases). Germline CDR1 reads SEHNR; CDR2 reads FQNEAQ (reference sequence). Trimming shortened V by 6 bases and J by 0 bases, and 14 bases separated the two germline ends. The CDR3 has 15 residues.

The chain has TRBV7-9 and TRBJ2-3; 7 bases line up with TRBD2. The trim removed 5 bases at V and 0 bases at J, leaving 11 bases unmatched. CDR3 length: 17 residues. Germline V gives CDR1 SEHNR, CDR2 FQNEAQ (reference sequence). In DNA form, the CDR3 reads TGTGCCAGCAGCCTGCCGGGCGGGAGCACTAGCACAGATACGCAGTATTTT. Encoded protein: CASSLPGGSTSTDTQYF. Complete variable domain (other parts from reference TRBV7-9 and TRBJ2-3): DTGVSQNPRHKITKRGQNVTFRCDPISEHNRLYWYRQTLGQGPEFLTYFQNEAQLEKSRLLSDRFSAERPKGSFSTLEIQRTEQGDSAMYLCASSLPGGSTSTDTQYFGPGTRLTVL.

In DNA form, the CDR3 reads TGCGCCAGCAGCGCAGGACTAGCGGGAGTTAGGTCCTACAATGAGCAGTTCTTC. It specifies CASSAGLAGVRSYNEQFF. The rearrangement uses TRBV5-1 and TRBJ2-1, with 13 bases identical to TRBD2. The CDR3 has 18 residues. Germline CDR1 and CDR2: SGHRS and YFSETQ. V dropped 4 bases and J dropped 1; count of bases not matched to a gene: 8.

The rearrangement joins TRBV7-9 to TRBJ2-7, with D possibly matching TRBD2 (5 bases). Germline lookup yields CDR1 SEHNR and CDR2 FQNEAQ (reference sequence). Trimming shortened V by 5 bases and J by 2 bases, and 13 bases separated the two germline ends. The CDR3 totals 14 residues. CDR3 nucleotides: TGTGCCAGCAGCCCGGACTCGGAAGCCTACGAGCAGTACTTC. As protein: CASSPDSEAYEQYF.

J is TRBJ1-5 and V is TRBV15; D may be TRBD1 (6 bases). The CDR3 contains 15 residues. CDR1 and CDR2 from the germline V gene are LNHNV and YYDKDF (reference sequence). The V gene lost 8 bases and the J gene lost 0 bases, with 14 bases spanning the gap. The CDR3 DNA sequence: TGTGCCACCCACCCGAGGGGGTATAGCAATCAGCCCCAGCATTTT. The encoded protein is CATHPRGYSNQPQHF.

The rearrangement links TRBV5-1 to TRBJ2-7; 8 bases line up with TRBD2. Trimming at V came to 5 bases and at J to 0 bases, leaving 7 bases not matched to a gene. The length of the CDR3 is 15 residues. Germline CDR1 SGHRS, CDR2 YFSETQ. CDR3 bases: TGCGCCAGCAGATCAGAGGGACTAGACTCCTACGAGCAGTACTTC. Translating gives CASRSEGLDSYEQYF.

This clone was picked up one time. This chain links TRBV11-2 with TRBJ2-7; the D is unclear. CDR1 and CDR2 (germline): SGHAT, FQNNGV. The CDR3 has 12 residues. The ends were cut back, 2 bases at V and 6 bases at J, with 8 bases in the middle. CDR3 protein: CASSLIRGEQYF. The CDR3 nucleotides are TGTGCCAGCAGCTTAATCAGAGGCGAGCAGTACTTC.

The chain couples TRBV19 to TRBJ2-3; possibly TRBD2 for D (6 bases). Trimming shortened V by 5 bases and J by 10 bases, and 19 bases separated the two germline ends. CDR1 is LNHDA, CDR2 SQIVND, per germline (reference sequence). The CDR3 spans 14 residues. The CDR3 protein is CASSPGGWQVAQYF. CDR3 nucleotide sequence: TGTGCCAGTAGTCCCGGGGGTTGGCAGGTTGCGCAGTATTTT.

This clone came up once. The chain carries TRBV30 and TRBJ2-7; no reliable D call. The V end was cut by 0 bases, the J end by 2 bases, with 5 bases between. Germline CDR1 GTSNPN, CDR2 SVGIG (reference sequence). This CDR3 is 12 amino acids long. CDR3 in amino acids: CAWSVAPYEQYF. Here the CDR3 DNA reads TGTGCCTGGAGTGTAGCCCCCTACGAGCAGTACTTC.

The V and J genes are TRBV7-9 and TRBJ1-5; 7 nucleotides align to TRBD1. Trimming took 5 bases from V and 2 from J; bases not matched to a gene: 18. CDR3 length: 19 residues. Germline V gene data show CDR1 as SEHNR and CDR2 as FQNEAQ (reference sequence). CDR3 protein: CASSLKDAGQEKGNQPQHF. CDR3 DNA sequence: TGTGCCAGCAGCCTAAAAGATGCCGGACAGGAAAAGGGCAATCAGCCCCAGCATTTT.

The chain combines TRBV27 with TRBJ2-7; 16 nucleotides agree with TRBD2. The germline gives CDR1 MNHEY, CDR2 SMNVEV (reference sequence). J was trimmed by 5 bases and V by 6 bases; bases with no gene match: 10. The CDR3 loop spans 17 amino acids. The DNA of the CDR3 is TGTGCCAGCAGGGGACTAGCGGGGGGGCCTGTAATGAACGAGCAGTACTTC. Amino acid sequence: CASRGLAGGPVMNEQYF.

The DNA for the CDR3 is TGTGCCAGCAGTTTACCGGGACTAGAGGGCCCCCGTGGCTACAATGAGCAGTTCTTC. As protein: CASSLPGLEGPRGYNEQFF. The J gene is TRBJ2-1, the V gene TRBV28; 8 nucleotides line up with TRBD2. The germline gives CDR1 MDHEN, CDR2 SYDVKM. The CDR3 has 19 residues. V shed 2 bases, J shed 3 bases, and the junction held 15 bases outside the gene matches.

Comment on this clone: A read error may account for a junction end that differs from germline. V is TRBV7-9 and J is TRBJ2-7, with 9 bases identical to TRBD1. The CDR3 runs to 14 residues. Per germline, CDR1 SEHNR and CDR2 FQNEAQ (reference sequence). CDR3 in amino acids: CSSSRDRDPGEQYF. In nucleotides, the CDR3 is TGTTCCAGCAGCCGGGACAGGGACCCCGGCGAGCAGTACTTC.

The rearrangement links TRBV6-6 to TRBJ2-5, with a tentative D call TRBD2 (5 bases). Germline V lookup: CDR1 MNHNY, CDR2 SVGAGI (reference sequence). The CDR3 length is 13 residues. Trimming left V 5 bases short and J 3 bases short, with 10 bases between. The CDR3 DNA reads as TGTGCCAGCAGTACTAGGGTAAAAGAGACCCAGTACTTC. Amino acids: CASSTRVKETQYF.

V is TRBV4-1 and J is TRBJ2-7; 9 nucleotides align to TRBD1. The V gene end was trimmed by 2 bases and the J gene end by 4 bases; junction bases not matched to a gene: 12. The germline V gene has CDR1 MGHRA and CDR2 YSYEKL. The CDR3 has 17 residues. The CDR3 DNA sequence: TGCGCCAGCAGCCAACAAGTCCTAGGGACAGGGAGTTACGAGCAGTACTTC. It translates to CASSQQVLGTGSYEQYF.

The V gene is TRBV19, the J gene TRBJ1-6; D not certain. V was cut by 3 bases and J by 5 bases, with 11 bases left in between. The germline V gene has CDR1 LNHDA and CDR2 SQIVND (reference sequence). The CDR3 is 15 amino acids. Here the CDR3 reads CASSIGQTNNSPLHF. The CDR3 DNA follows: TGTGCCAGTAGTATCGGCCAGACTAATAATTCACCCCTCCACTTT.

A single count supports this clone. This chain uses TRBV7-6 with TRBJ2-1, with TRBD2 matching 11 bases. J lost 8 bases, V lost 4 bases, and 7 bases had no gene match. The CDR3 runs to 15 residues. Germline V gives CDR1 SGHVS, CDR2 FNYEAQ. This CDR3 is CASSSTSGVWHEQFF. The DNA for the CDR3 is TGTGCCAGCAGCTCGACTAGCGGGGTATGGCATGAGCAGTTCTTC. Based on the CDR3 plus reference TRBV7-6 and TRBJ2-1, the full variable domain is GAGVSQSPRYKVTKRGQDVALRCDPISGHVSLYWYRQALGQGPEFLTYFNYEAQQDKSGLPNDRFSAERPEGSISTLTIQRTEQRDSAMYRCASSSTSGVWHEQFFGPGTRLTVL.

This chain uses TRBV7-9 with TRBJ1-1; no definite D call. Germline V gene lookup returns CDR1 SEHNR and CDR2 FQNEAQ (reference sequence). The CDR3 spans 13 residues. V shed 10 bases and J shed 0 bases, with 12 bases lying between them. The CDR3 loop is CATLRIMNTEAFF. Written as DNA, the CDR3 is TGTGCCACCCTACGCATAATGAACACTGAAGCTTTCTTT.